The 13 T cell receptor beta chains in this list originate from one sample, sequenced in a study of OX40 agonist ivuxolimab in advanced cancers. Clones were read by immunoSEQ multiplex PCR, and TCRdb kept only the in-frame ones, dropping some. The data show about 94,000 clones, with around 87% seen just once and about 0.29% held by the top ten. Sequencing used CD4+ or CD8+ T cells sorted from blood, obtained in a trial of the OX40 agonist ivuxolimab. Receptor source: an adult with an advanced solid tumor such as melanoma, head and neck, liver or kidney cancer.

The chain uses TRBV7-9 and TRBJ1-5; the D gene is possibly TRBD1 (5 bases). Trimming removed 5 bases at V and 1 base at J, with 18 bases between. This CDR3 contains 17 residues. The V gene's germline CDR1 is SEHNR and CDR2 FQNEAQ (reference sequence). The CDR3 nucleotides read TGTGCCAGCAGCCGTTTCGGCCTCAGGGAGAGCAATCAGCCCCAGCATTTT. Protein product: CASSRFGLRESNQPQHF.

The chain combines TRBV29-1 with TRBJ1-1; 7 nucleotides match TRBD1. Per germline, CDR1 SQVTM and CDR2 ANQGSEA. V was pared by 7 bases and J by 4 bases, with 6 bases of the junction left unmatched. The CDR3 spans 12 residues. CDR3 in DNA: TGCAGCGGGGGACAGCATGTCACTGAAGCTTTCTTT. Its protein is CSGGQHVTEAFF.

The chain couples TRBV2 to TRBJ2-7; D ambiguous. The germline CDR1 and CDR2 sequences are SNHLY and FYNNEI. The CDR3 covers 14 residues. The ends were cut back, 0 bases at V and 9 bases at J, with 15 bases in the middle. CDR3 sequence: CASSEALQGFGQYF. CDR3 sequence (DNA): TGTGCCAGCAGTGAAGCGCTTCAAGGTTTTGGGCAGTACTTC.

The rearrangement joins TRBV9 to TRBJ1-6; D ambiguous. V was shortened by 1 base and J by 7 bases, with 9 bases between the two germline ends. CDR1 SGDLS and CDR2 YYNGEE come from the germline V gene. This CDR3 has 14 amino acids. The CDR3 DNA reads as TGTGCCAGCAGCGTAAGGGAGCAGAATTCACCCCTCCACTTT. Its protein is CASSVREQNSPLHF.

The table lists this clone with many counts. The chain recombines TRBV5-6 with TRBJ2-7; 12 bases align to TRBD2. Germline CDR1 SGHDT, CDR2 YYEEEE. The CDR3 is 16 amino acids. V was pared by 0 bases and J by 0 bases, with 1 base of the junction left unmatched. CDR3 residues: CASSLASGGVSYEQYF. As DNA, the CDR3 is TGTGCCAGCAGCTTGGCTAGCGGGGGGGTCTCCTACGAGCAGTACTTC. Full variable domain (remainder filled in from reference TRBV5-6 and TRBJ2-7): DAGVTQSPTHLIKTRGQQVTLRCSPKSGHDTVSWYQQALGQGPQFIFQYYEEEERQRGNFPDRFSGHQFPNYSSELNVNALLLGDSALYLCASSLASGGVSYEQYFGPGTRLTVT.

The V and J genes are TRBV5-4 and TRBJ2-7; 10 bases align to TRBD1. The V and J ends lost 0 bases and 2 bases, in that order; junction bases with no gene match: 2. The CDR3 totals 15 residues. CDR1 SGHNT and CDR2 YYREEE come from the germline V gene (reference sequence). The CDR3 sequence is CASSLAGQGTYEQYF. CDR3 in DNA: TGTGCCAGCAGCTTGGCGGGACAGGGGACCTACGAGCAGTACTTC.

The chain recombines TRBV2 with TRBJ1-5, with D perhaps matching TRBD1 (5 bases). Germline V lookup: CDR1 SNHLY, CDR2 FYNNEI. The CDR3 runs to 15 residues. The V gene lost 4 bases and the J gene lost 7 bases, with 17 bases spanning the gap. CDR3 nucleotides: TGTGCCAGCAGTGGGACACAGCGGGCTGGGCAGCCCCAGCATTTT. Encoded protein: CASSGTQRAGQPQHF.

The rearrangement uses TRBV18 and TRBJ2-1; no reliable D call. This CDR3 comprises 17 residues. In germline, CDR1 is KGHSH, CDR2 LQKENI. V was clipped by 2 bases and J by 4 bases, with 18 bases between them. The CDR3 loop reads CASSPAFMVTVYNEQFF. In nucleotides, the CDR3 is TGTGCCAGCTCACCAGCCTTCATGGTTACGGTTTACAATGAGCAGTTCTTC.

Here the CDR3 DNA reads TGCGCCAGCAGCCAAGATTTTACCCTCTCTGGAAACACCATATATTTT. Translation gives CASSQDFTLSGNTIYF. The rearrangement uses TRBV4-1 and TRBJ1-3, with no clear D. V was trimmed by 0 bases and J by 0 bases, leaving 9 bases between them. The CDR3 is made up of 16 amino acids. Germline loops: CDR1 MGHRA, CDR2 YSYEKL.

The chain joins TRBV29-1 to TRBJ1-1; D is unclear. The ends were cut back, 5 bases at V and 0 bases at J, with 4 bases in the middle. The germline V gene has CDR1 SQVTM and CDR2 ANQGSEA. This CDR3 is 11 amino acids long. CDR3 in amino acids: CSVTLNTEAFF. The CDR3 DNA is TGCAGCGTTACACTGAACACTGAAGCTTTCTTT.

The J gene is TRBJ2-3, the V gene TRBV10-3; TRBD1 aligns across 8 bases. CDR3 length equals 13 residues. The ends lost 11 bases at V and 4 bases at J; junction bases unmatched: 8. CDR1 and CDR2 (germline): ENHRY, SYGVKD. For the CDR3, the DNA is TGTGCCCAGGCCAGGGGGCTCTCAGATACGCAGTATTTT. Amino acids: CAQARGLSDTQYF.

The J gene is TRBJ1-1, the V gene TRBV29-1, with 8 bases identical to TRBD1. The CDR3 is made up of 11 amino acids. The V segment lost 7 bases and the J segment 6 bases; nucleotides outside the gene matches: 4. In germline, CDR1 is SQVTM, CDR2 ANQGSEA. CDR3 nucleotides: TGCAGCGCTGACAGGGGCCCTGAAGCTTTCTTT. Its protein is CSADRGPEAFF.

The CDR3 here is CASSLRGALHF. The CDR3 DNA reads as TGTGCCAGCAGCTTGAGAGGGGCCCTCCACTTT. This sequence joins TRBV7-2 and TRBJ1-6; possible D gene TRBD1, 5 bases. Germline V CDR1 and CDR2: SGHTA, FQGNSA. The CDR3 covers 11 residues. V lost 3 bases to trimming and J lost 14 bases, with 8 bases between them.